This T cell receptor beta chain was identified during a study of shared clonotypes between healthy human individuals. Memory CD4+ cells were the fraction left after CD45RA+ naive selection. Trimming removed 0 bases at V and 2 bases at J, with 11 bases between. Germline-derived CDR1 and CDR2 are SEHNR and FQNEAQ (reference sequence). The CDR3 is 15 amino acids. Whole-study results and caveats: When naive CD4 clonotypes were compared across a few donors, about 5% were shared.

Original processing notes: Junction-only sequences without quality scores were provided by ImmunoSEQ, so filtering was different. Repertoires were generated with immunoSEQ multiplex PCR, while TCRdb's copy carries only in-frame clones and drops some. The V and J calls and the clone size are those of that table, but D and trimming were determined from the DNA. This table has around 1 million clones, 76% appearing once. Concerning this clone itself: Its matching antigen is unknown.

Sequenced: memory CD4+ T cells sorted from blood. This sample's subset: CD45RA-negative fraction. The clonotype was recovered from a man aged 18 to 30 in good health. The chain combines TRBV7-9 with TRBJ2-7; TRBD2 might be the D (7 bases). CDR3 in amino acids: CASSLAEGGTYEQYF. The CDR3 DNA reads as TGTGCCAGCAGCTTAGCGGAGGGGGGGACCTACGAGCAGTACTTC.